What follows is one T cell receptor (beta chain) and its context. The data stem from a study of blood T cell repertoires in COVID-19. Study context: Nucleic acid was either cDNA or gDNA, and it came from T cells, B-cell-depleted T cells, or PBMCs.

Sequencing was performed with immunoSEQ multiplex PCR; in TCRdb, only in-frame clones are kept and a portion is missing. The sample has tens of thousands of clones, around 79% seen once. The CDR3 is 12 amino acids. V was shortened by 5 bases and J by 5 bases, with 7 bases between the two germline ends. Looked up from germline, CDR1 is WNHNN and CDR2 is SYGVQD (reference sequence). The chain is built from TRBV10-1 and TRBJ1-5, with D perhaps TRBD1 (5 bases). The origin of this receptor is a human donor in a cohort sampled during active COVID-19. Specimen: peripheral blood. The CDR3 spells CASSSGYQPQHF. The DNA of the CDR3 is TGCGCCAGCAGTTCAGGGTATCAGCCCCAGCATTTT.